A selection of T cell receptor beta chains follows, all from one sample in a study of early T cells in non-severe SARS-CoV-2 infection. Using its own MiXCR run on the 5' RACE reads, TCRdb lists one record per CDR3 protein. The sample yields 65,000 to 95,000 distinct CDR3 sequences, 5% seen once. The input for sequencing was whole blood, taken at baseline. The receptor source for this set is an adult who was a healthcare worker with PCR-confirmed SARS-CoV-2 infection or an uninfected control (not recorded which). CDR3s include the opening cysteine and the closing phenylalanine or tryptophan. D genes are given only for firm matches. Clone sizes are given selectively: once, few, many, or a class where the clone is expanded.

v_call	d_call	j_call	clone_size	cdr3_nt	cdr3_aa
TRBV10-3	TRBD1	TRBJ1-1	many	TGTGCCATCAGTGAGTCCGGGGGGACAGGGGCCGTGAACACTGAAGCTTTCTTT	CAISESGGTGAVNTEAFF
TRBV6-6	NA	TRBJ1-1	NA	TGTGCCAGCAGCGCCGACACTGAAGCTTTCTTT	CASSADTEAFF
TRBV20-1	TRBD1	TRBJ2-2	NA	TGCAGTGCTAGAGACAGGGGGCGCAGGACCGGGGAGCTGTTTTTT	CSARDRGRRTGELFF
TRBV7-2	NA	TRBJ2-5	many	TGTGCCAGCAGCTTCATCAGGGAAGAGACCCAGTACTTC	CASSFIREETQYF
TRBV11-2	TRBD2	TRBJ2-1	NA	TGTGCCAGCAGCCCCCCTGGGATCCTAGCGGGGAGGGAGGAGCAGTTCTTC	CASSPPGILAGREEQFF
TRBV7-3	TRBD2	TRBJ2-1	NA	TGTGCCAGCAGCTTAAAACCGGGACTAGCTTTTTATGAGCAGTTCTTC	CASSLKPGLAFYEQFF
TRBV6-6	TRBD1	TRBJ1-3	many	TGTGCCAGCAGTTACACCCGGACAGGGATAGTCGAAAACACCATATATTTT	CASSYTRTGIVENTIYF
TRBV7-6	NA	TRBJ2-1	many	TGTGCCAGCAGCTTAGGGGGCGGGAAGAGCTCCTACAATGAGCAGTTCTTC	CASSLGGGKSSYNEQFF
TRBV7-3	TRBD2	TRBJ2-1	many	TGTGCCAGCAGGTCCCCGGGACTAGCGGGAGGAGGGGACTACAATGAGCAGTTCTTC	CASRSPGLAGGGDYNEQFF
TRBV5-4	TRBD2	TRBJ2-1	many	TGTGCCAGCAGCTTGGGGACTAGCGGGAGTCGTTCCAATGAGCAGTTCTTC	CASSLGTSGSRSNEQFF
TRBV20-1	TRBD1	TRBJ2-2	many	TGCAGTGCTAGAGATTGGGGGACAGGGGAGAGCGACGGGGAGCTGTTTTTT	CSARDWGTGESDGELFF
TRBV20-1	NA	TRBJ2-3	many	TGCAGTGCTAGAGCCCCGGGACACCCACAGGGTTTT	CSARAPGHPQGF
TRBV18	TRBD2	TRBJ2-1	many	TGTGCCAGCTCACCTGTACTAGCGGGAGATGAGCAGTTCTTC	CASSPVLAGDEQFF
TRBV27	NA	TRBJ1-5	many	TGTGCCAGCAGTTTTAGGGGGGGCCAGCCCCAGCATTTT	CASSFRGGQPQHF